This T cell receptor beta chain is drawn from a study of T cells in Graves' hyperthyroidism and ophthalmopathy. This clonotype occurred many times. Amplification targeted TCR beta CDR3 regions from RNA transcripts. When the TCR CDR3 underwent first-round RT-PCR, the HTBI primer set was used. TCRdb used MiXCR to reprocess the multiplex PCR reads, holding one entry per CDR3 protein. The repertoire has about 99,000 distinct CDR3 sequences, roughly 44% of them found once; the top ten carry approximately 27%. This TCR was sampled from a man aged 35-49 years with Graves' hyperthyroidism. Sequenced sample: blood.

The DNA of the CDR3 is TGTGCCAGCAGCTTAAGCGGCACCGGGGAGCTGTTTTTT. This translates into CASSLSGTGELFF. This chain links TRBV7-3 with TRBJ2-2; D is unclear. The CDR3 loop spans 13 amino acids. With 1 base removed from V and 4 bases from J, the gap between germline ends came to 4 bases. Germline CDR1 reads SGHTA; CDR2 reads FQGTGA.